This TCR beta chain comes out of a study of T cell repertoires in cytomegalovirus infection. Study-level results: CMV-specific HLA-C-restricted TCR beta clonotypes dominated the ex vivo response.

MiXCR, applied by TCRdb to the reads, yields one record per CDR3 protein. The sample has about 280,000 distinct CDR3 sequences; roughly a fifth are singletons. This clonotype has just a few counts. The antigen is undetermined. V lost 3 bases, J lost 1 base, and 12 bases lay in between. The CDR3 extends over 15 amino acids. The genes are TRBV12-3 or TRBV12-4 and TRBJ1-2; no clear D gene. The sequence was obtained from a human donor in good health (CMV status not recorded). Some clones in this sample may be carry-over from other donors' samples. Sequenced here: cultured PBMCs, sampled from culture after CMV antigen stimulation. CDR3 bases: TGTGCCAGCAGTTTGACCGCAGGCCTTAACTATGGCTACACCTTC. Protein: CASSLTAGLNYGYTF.